This T cell receptor beta chain emerged from a study of T cells after yellow fever vaccination. V was pared by 3 bases and J by 1 base, with 16 bases between. The CDR3 covers 16 residues. The authors made TCR cDNA by 5'RACE template switching, adding a universal primer site and UMIs. Each CDR3 protein gets one entry after TCRdb re-called the 5' RACE reads with MiXCR. The table shows some 260,000 distinct CDR3 sequences, with about 5.2% occurring only once. The clonotype comes from a man between 18 and 35 years old who received the YFV17D yellow fever vaccine. V usage is TRBV12-3 or TRBV12-4 and J usage is TRBJ2-7; D remains unclear. The specimen comprised CD4+ T cells sorted from PBMCs, sampled on the day of the yellow fever booster vaccination. The CDR3: CASSFRDRRNSYEQYV. The DNA of the CDR3 is TGTGCCAGCAGTTTTAGGGATAGGAGAAATTCCTACGAGCAGTACGTC.